The 27 T cell receptor beta chains presented below share a single source sample, sequenced in a study of regulatory T cells in long-lasting Graves disease. Time point reported: newly diagnosed GD, antithyroid drugs for less than 3 months. RNA from PBMCs was the source of the TCR library. Both iRepertoire HTBI primers and Arm-PCR of CDR3 regions were used to build the TCR beta libraries. Via MiXCR, TCRdb re-called the multiplex PCR reads, giving one row per CDR3 protein. The sample holds around 240,000 distinct CDR3 sequences, 15% to 20% seen once. The data also belong to a second study, concerning T cells in Graves' hyperthyroidism and ophthalmopathy.

The input for sequencing was peripheral blood mononuclear cells (PBMCs), taken at new diagnosis, from a patient treated with antithyroid drugs. Receptors were obtained from a woman in her twenties or thirties with Graves disease.

This clonotype was recorded at least ten times. The chain has TRBV19 and TRBJ1-1; unclear D gene. This CDR3 has 16 residues. Trimming shortened V by 1 base and J by 5 bases, and 17 bases separated the two germline ends. The V gene's germline CDR1 is LNHDA and CDR2 SQIVND (reference sequence). The CDR3 DNA reads as TGTGCCAGTAGTATAGTTTGGGAGCCGGGCGGAACTGAAGCTTTCTTT. Its translation: CASSIVWEPGGTEAFF. Together with reference TRBV19 and TRBJ1-1, the CDR3 gives the full variable domain: DGGITQSPKYLFRKEGQNVTLSCEQNLNHDAMYWYRQDPGQGLRLIYYSQIVNDFQKGDIAEGYSVSREKKESFPLTVTSAQKNPTAFYLCASSIVWEPGGTEAFFGQGTRLTVV.

This clonotype was found many times. The chain carries TRBV18 and TRBJ1-1; D gene uncertain. CDR1 is KGHSH, CDR2 LQKENI, per germline. Trimming pared 4 bases from V and 1 base from J, leaving 13 bases between. The CDR3 runs to 15 residues. The CDR3 coding sequence is TGTGCCAGCTCACTTCGACAAGTGAGGAACACTGAAGCTTTCTTT. It yields the protein CASSLRQVRNTEAFF.

V and J are TRBV7-2 and TRBJ1-4, with 9 bases aligning to TRBD1. Germline CDR1 is SGHTA and CDR2 is FQGNSA. The CDR3 is 14 residues long. The V and J ends lost 5 bases and 7 bases, in that order; junction bases with no gene match: 5. The CDR3 bases are TGTGCCAGCAGCGTTACAGGGGGCAGTGAAAAACTGTTTTTT. This encodes CASSVTGGSEKLFF.

The table lists this clonotype with many counts. The rearrangement uses TRBV7-6 and TRBJ1-1; D remains unclear. Between the trimmed V and J ends, which lost 1 base and 4 bases, there was a span of 13 bases. This CDR3 is built from 15 residues. Germline V CDR1 and CDR2: SGHVS, FNYEAQ. The CDR3 spells CASSLGLRESTEAFF. CDR3 DNA sequence: TGTGCCAGCAGCTTAGGGTTGAGGGAATCCACTGAAGCTTTCTTT.

In its sample, this clonotype was seen a few times. This chain's CDR3 is CASHWGGGGYTEAFF. The CDR3 region has the DNA TGCGCCAGCCACTGGGGGGGAGGTGGGTACACTGAAGCTTTCTTT. This sequence joins TRBV4-1 and TRBJ1-1; D may be TRBD1 (5 bases). The length of the CDR3 is 15 residues. Trimming removed 8 bases from V and 3 bases from J, with 19 bases in between. Germline-derived CDR1 and CDR2 are MGHRA and YSYEKL.

This clonotype was picked up many times. The genes are TRBV20-1 and TRBJ2-5; 7 nucleotides agree with TRBD2. Germline trimming cut 0 bases from V and 2 bases from J; bases unmatched to any gene: 12. The CDR3 is made up of 17 amino acids. Germline-derived CDR1 and CDR2 are DFQATT and SNEGSKA (reference sequence). CDR3 protein: CSARDIVGPSGQETQYF. The DNA of the CDR3 is TGCAGTGCTAGAGATATTGTAGGGCCTAGCGGACAAGAGACCCAGTACTTC.

The chain carries TRBV18 and TRBJ2-1, with 8 nucleotides matching TRBD2. Trimming removed 5 bases from V and 1 base from J; junction bases left unmatched: 10. The CDR3 is 17 residues long. In germline, CDR1 is KGHSH, CDR2 LQKENI. The CDR3 bases are TGTGCCAGCTCAGCCGGGACTAGGGGGTCTTCCTACAATGAGCAGTTCTTC. Translation: CASSAGTRGSSYNEQFF.

In its sample, this clonotype was seen a few times. Likely a read error: the CDR3 ends without its conserved phenylalanine or tryptophan. This sequence joins TRBV20-1 and TRBJ2-1; TRBD2 aligns across 7 bases. CDR1 is DFQATT, CDR2 SNEGSKA, per germline (reference sequence). This CDR3 is 13 amino acids long. The V segment lost 6 bases and the J segment 7 bases; nucleotides outside the gene matches: 9. CDR3 amino acids: CSARGERTNEQFS. The DNA of the CDR3 is TGCAGTGCCCGGGGGGAACGGACGAATGAGCAGTTCTCC.

Many counts were recorded for this clonotype. This chain links TRBV11-2 with TRBJ2-7, with 8 bases fitting TRBD2. The CDR3 spans 16 residues. The V segment lost 3 bases and the J segment 0 bases; nucleotides outside the gene matches: 7. Per germline, CDR1 SGHAT and CDR2 FQNNGV. The CDR3 DNA follows: TGTGCCAGCAGCTTTCGGGGAGCGGGGGTCTCCTACGAGCAGTACTTC. As protein: CASSFRGAGVSYEQYF.

A word on this clonotype: Since a much larger clone is just one base distant, this may be a read error. The chain combines TRBV12-3 or TRBV12-4 with TRBJ1-5, with D uncertain. V was shortened by 3 bases and J by 1 base, with 10 bases between the two germline ends. The CDR3 has 15 amino acids. The CDR3 DNA sequence: TGTGCCAGCAGTTTCGAGCAAGGGAGCAATCAGCCCCAGCATTTT. As protein: CASSFEQGSNQPQHF.

This clonotype was picked up many times. The chain has TRBV6-1 and TRBJ1-2, with TRBD1 matching 7 bases. Per germline, CDR1 MNHNS and CDR2 SASEGT. The V segment lost 5 bases and the J segment 7 bases; nucleotides outside the gene matches: 10. The CDR3 has 14 amino acids. CDR3 residues: CASSLDRVIGGYTF. DNA for the CDR3: TGTGCCAGCAGTCTTGACAGGGTAATAGGTGGCTACACCTTC.

This clonotype was seen repeatedly, ten times or more. The chain carries TRBV18 and TRBJ1-1; no clear D. The CDR3 has 14 residues. V was pared by 2 bases and J by 3 bases, with 10 bases between. Germline CDR1 and CDR2: KGHSH and LQKENI. The CDR3 is CASSPIKSDTEAFF. For the CDR3, the DNA is TGTGCCAGCTCACCAATAAAGTCGGACACTGAAGCTTTCTTT.

This clonotype was detected many times. The chain uses TRBV12-3 or TRBV12-4 and TRBJ1-1; no definite D call. Trimming shortened V by 3 bases and J by 7 bases, and 6 bases separated the two germline ends. This CDR3 is built from 11 residues. CDR3 in DNA: TGTGCCAGCAGTTTTTCCGGTGAAGCTTTCTTT. It codes for CASSFSGEAFF.

Details on this clonotype: The germline gene is not matched at one end of the junction; a read error may be the cause. This chain uses TRBV12-3 or TRBV12-4 with TRBJ1-5; D remains ambiguous. The CDR3 sequence is 15 residues long. The CDR3: CASSLDRVSNQPRHF. CDR3 nucleotides: TGTGCCAGCAGTTTAGATCGGGTTAGCAATCAGCCCCGGCATTTT.

This clonotype was counted many times. The chain has TRBV19 and TRBJ2-6, with D maybe TRBD1 (6 bases). The CDR3 is 16 residues long. Trimming cost V 2 bases and J 0 bases, with 8 bases left between them. Germline V CDR1 and CDR2: LNHDA, SQIVND (reference sequence). The CDR3 spells CASSIQGNSGANVLTF. DNA of the CDR3: TGTGCCAGTAGTATACAGGGGAACTCTGGGGCCAACGTCCTGACTTTC. The variable domain in full, with the rest retrieved from reference TRBV19 and TRBJ2-6, is DGGITQSPKYLFRKEGQNVTLSCEQNLNHDAMYWYRQDPGQGLRLIYYSQIVNDFQKGDIAEGYSVSREKKESFPLTVTSAQKNPTAFYLCASSIQGNSGANVLTFGAGSRLTVL.

This clonotype was detected many times. The gene calls are TRBV6-1 and TRBJ1-2; the D gene is possibly TRBD1 (5 bases). CDR1 and CDR2 from the germline V gene are MNHNS and SASEGT. Trimming shortened V by 6 bases and J by 2 bases, and 10 bases separated the two germline ends. The CDR3 runs 13 residues. CDR3 sequence reads: CASRLGVNYGYTF. In DNA form, the CDR3 reads TGTGCCAGCAGGCTAGGGGTGAACTATGGCTACACCTTC.

This clonotype was seen repeatedly, ten times or more. The chain recombines TRBV4-2 with TRBJ1-1, with a possible D match to TRBD1 (5 bases). With 0 bases removed from V and 1 base from J, the gap between germline ends came to 12 bases. The CDR3 is made up of 16 amino acids. The germline CDR1 and CDR2 sequences are LGHNA and YNFKEQ. The CDR3 DNA reads as TGTGCCAGCAGCCAAGATAATGAGGGGCCGAACACTGAAGCTTTCTTT. This translates into CASSQDNEGPNTEAFF.

Concerning this clonotype: A much larger clone sits a single nucleotide away, making a read error possible. Because it lacks the conserved phenylalanine or tryptophan at the end, this CDR3 is likely a read error. The chain carries TRBV19 and TRBJ1-2, with unresolved D. The CDR3 length is 16 residues. Trimming took 0 bases from V and 1 from J, leaving 12 bases between them. Germline loops: CDR1 LNHDA, CDR2 SQIVND (reference sequence). The CDR3 reads CASSIDRARINYGYTS. In DNA, the CDR3 is TGTGCCAGTAGTATAGATCGGGCCCGCATTAACTATGGCTACACCTCC.

This clonotype was recorded at least ten times. The J gene is TRBJ1-2, the V gene TRBV10-3; tentative D call: TRBD1 (5 bases). The V end lost 0 bases, the J end lost 3 bases, and 14 bases lay between the germline ends. Germline V gene sequence: CDR1 ENHRY, CDR2 SYGVKD. This CDR3 has 16 amino acids. The CDR3 sequence is CAISESGETRDYGYTF. Written as DNA, the CDR3 is TGTGCCATCAGTGAGTCAGGCGAGACCAGGGACTATGGCTACACCTTC.

This clonotype was picked up many times. V is TRBV6-9 and J is TRBJ2-7; TRBD2 agrees at 7 bases. V shed 3 bases, J shed 0 bases, and the junction held 11 bases outside the gene matches. The CDR3 extends over 17 amino acids. Germline values: CDR1 MNHGY, CDR2 SVAAGI. The CDR3 loop is CASSYPGGQGSSYEQYF. Here the CDR3 DNA reads TGTGCCAGCAGTTACCCGGGGGGTCAGGGAAGCTCCTACGAGCAGTACTTC.

At least ten counts were recorded for this clonotype. V and J are TRBV12-3 or TRBV12-4 and TRBJ2-1, with TRBD2 matching over 14 bases. The CDR3 is made up of 16 amino acids. The V segment lost 5 bases and the J segment 6 bases; nucleotides outside the gene matches: 6. The CDR3 nucleotides are TGTGCCAGCAGTGGGGCGGGGACTAGCGGGGGCAATGAGCAGTTCTTC. Its translation is CASSGAGTSGGNEQFF.

This chain links TRBV5-1 with TRBJ2-5; 7 nucleotides align to TRBD1. With V trimmed by 6 bases and J by 3 bases, 8 bases remained unmatched. Per the germline V gene, CDR1 is SGHRS and CDR2 is YFSETQ. CDR3 size: 14 residues. The CDR3 spells CASTETGTEETQYF. CDR3 coding DNA: TGCGCCAGCACCGAAACCGGGACAGAAGAGACCCAGTACTTC.

In this sample, this clonotype turned up many times. The J gene is TRBJ1-3, the V gene TRBV15; D is possibly TRBD1 (6 bases). The CDR3 extends over 19 amino acids. Between the trimmed V and J ends, which lost 4 bases and 0 bases, there was a span of 22 bases. Germline CDR1 LNHNV, CDR2 YYDKDF (reference sequence). The CDR3 DNA reads TGTGCCACCAGCACCACCGCGAGACGACAGGAAGACTCTGGAAACACCATATATTTT. Encoded protein: CATSTTARRQEDSGNTIYF.

This clonotype was picked up many times. CDR3 loop: CASSLTSGSGNNEQFF. CDR3 DNA sequence: TGTGCCAGCAGTTTAACTAGCGGGAGTGGTAACAATGAGCAGTTCTTC. The chain links TRBV27 to TRBJ2-1; 11 bases map to TRBD2. Germline V gene data show CDR1 as MNHEY and CDR2 as SMNVEV (reference sequence). This CDR3 contains 16 residues. Trimming took 2 bases from V and 5 from J; bases not matched to a gene: 5.

The V call is TRBV19, the J call TRBJ1-1, with D possibly TRBD1 on 6 matching bases. The CDR3 is 17 amino acids. Trimming pared 1 base from V and 1 base from J, leaving 16 bases between. Per germline, CDR1 LNHDA and CDR2 SQIVND (reference sequence). In DNA form, the CDR3 reads TGTGCCAGTAGTATAGGGGAGAAGACAGGAGCGAACACTGAAGCTTTCTTT. Protein product: CASSIGEKTGANTEAFF.

This clonotype was observed a few times. At one of its ends the junction is not consistent with the germline gene, which may arise from a read error. This sequence joins TRBV7-2 and TRBJ2-7; D is perhaps TRBD1 (6 bases). The germline CDR1 and CDR2 sequences are SGHTA and FQGNSA. The CDR3 contains 13 residues. CDR3 in amino acids: CASSAEQGLRQCF. CDR3 in DNA: TGTGCCAGCAGCGCGGAACAGGGTCTGAGGCAGTGCTTC.

Many counts were recorded for this clonotype. This CDR3 reads CAGGETTRGNYGYTF. CDR3 sequence (DNA): TGTGCCGGGGGGGAGACGACACGAGGAAACTATGGCTACACCTTC. The rearrangement uses TRBV28 and TRBJ1-2; weak D call: TRBD1 (5 bases). Between the trimmed V and J ends, which lost 11 bases and 2 bases, there was a span of 21 bases. This CDR3 spans 15 amino acids. Germline V CDR1 and CDR2: MDHEN, SYDVKM.